The source of this T cell receptor beta chain is a study of T cells in Graves' hyperthyroidism and ophthalmopathy. The table lists this clonotype with many counts. This CDR3 comprises 14 residues. Trimming cost V 7 bases and J 4 bases, with 16 bases left between them. CDR1 is MNHNS, CDR2 SASEGT, per germline. Amplified TCR beta CDR3 regions derived from RNA transcripts. RT-PCR in the first round (using the HTBI primer set) targeted the TCR CDR3. TCRdb itself ran the multiplex PCR reads through MiXCR, one entry per CDR3 protein. The sample lists a few hundred thousand distinct CDR3 sequences, about an eighth occurring once. Graves' hyperthyroidism showing no ophthalmopathy progression within 18 months was considered stable.

This rearrangement joins TRBV6-1 to TRBJ1-2; D gene uncertain. The TCR comes from a woman aged 18-35 years with Graves' hyperthyroidism. Specimen: blood. CDR3 nucleotide sequence: TGTGCCAGCACCCGCCTCGCGATTGCCTATGGCTACACCTTC. Translation: CASTRLAIAYGYTF.